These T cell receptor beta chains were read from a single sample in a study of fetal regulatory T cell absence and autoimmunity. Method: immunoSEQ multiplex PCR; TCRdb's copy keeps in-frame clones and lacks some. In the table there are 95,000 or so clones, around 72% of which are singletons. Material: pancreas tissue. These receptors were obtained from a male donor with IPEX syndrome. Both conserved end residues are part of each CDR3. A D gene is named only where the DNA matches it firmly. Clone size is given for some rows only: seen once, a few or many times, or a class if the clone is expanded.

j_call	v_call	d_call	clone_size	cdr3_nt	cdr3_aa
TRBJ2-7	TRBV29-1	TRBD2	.	TGCAGCGTCCAAAGGGAACTAGCGGGAGCCTACGAGCAGTACTTC	CSVQRELAGAYEQYF
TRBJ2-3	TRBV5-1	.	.	TGCGCCAGCAGCTTGGGGGGACCCACAGATACGCAGTATTTT	CASSLGGPTDTQYF
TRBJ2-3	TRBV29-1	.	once	TGCAGCGTTGAAGATACGCAGTATTTT	CSVEDTQYF
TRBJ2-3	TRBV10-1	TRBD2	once	TGCGCCAGCAGTGAGGGTAGCGGGGGGGCCGTCCCAGATACGCAGTATTTT	CASSEGSGGAVPDTQYF
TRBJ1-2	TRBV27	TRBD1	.	TGTGCCAGCGGACCTCAAAGGGACAGGAGCGGGGGCTACACCTTC	CASGPQRDRSGGYTF
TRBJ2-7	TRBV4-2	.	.	TGTGCCAGCAGCCAAGACTATCCCATCCTTTACGAGCAGTACTTC	CASSQDYPILYEQYF
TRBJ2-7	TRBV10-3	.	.	TGTGCCATCAGGCAGGGGTACGAGCAGTACTTC	CAIRQGYEQYF
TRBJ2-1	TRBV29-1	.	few	TGCAGCGTTGGGCACAATGAGCAGTTCTTC	CSVGHNEQFF
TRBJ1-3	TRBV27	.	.	TGTGCCAGCAGTTTGGACAACTCTGGAAACACCATATATTTT	CASSLDNSGNTIYF
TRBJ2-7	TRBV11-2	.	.	TGTACCAGCAGCTTAGATCAGGATTACGAGCAGTACTTC	CTSSLDQDYEQYF
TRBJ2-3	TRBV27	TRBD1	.	TGTGCCAGCAGTCCCCCGACAGGGGGGAGGACAGATACGCAGTATTTT	CASSPPTGGRTDTQYF
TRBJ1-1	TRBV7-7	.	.	TGTGCCAGCAGCTTAAACAGGAACACTGAAGCTTTCTTT	CASSLNRNTEAFF
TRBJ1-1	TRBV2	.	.	TGTGCCAGCGAGGGACGGAGGAACACTGAAGCTTTCTTT	CASEGRRNTEAFF
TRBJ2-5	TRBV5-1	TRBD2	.	TGCGCCAGCAGCTTGGCTAGCGGGGGGGCAGAGACCCAGTACTTC	CASSLASGGAETQYF
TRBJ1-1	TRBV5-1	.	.	TGCGCCAGCAGCTTGACCAGTTTAGCTGAAGCTTTCTTT	CASSLTSLAEAFF
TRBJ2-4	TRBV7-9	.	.	TGTGCCAGCAGCTCTCTAGACAGGGCCAAAAACATTCAGTACTTC	CASSSLDRAKNIQYF
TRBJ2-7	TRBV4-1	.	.	TGCGCCAGCAGCCAAGGATACCCCCCCGGGATCTATTACTACGAGCAGTACTTC	CASSQGYPPGIYYYEQYF
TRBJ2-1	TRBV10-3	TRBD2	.	TGTGCCATCAAACCTCGGCTACTAGCGGGAGGTGGTGAGCAGTTCTTC	CAIKPRLLAGGGEQFF
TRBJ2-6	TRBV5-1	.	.	TGCGCCAGCAGCTTGGGAACAGGGACTGGGGCCAACGTCCTGACTTTC	CASSLGTGTGANVLTF
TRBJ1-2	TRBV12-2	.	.	TGTGCAAGTCGCTTGGGTGAAGGGGGGTATAGCTACACCTTC	CASRLGEGGYSYTF
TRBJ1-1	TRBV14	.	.	TGTGCCAGCAGCCAAGATGAGGGCCGGGACAACACTGAAGCTTTCTTT	CASSQDEGRDNTEAFF
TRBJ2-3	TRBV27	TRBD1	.	TGTGCCAGCAGTTTATCGTTTCCGGGACAGTCAGATACGCAGTATTTT	CASSLSFPGQSDTQYF
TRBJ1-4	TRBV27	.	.	TGTGCCAGCAGCAGGGGACAAGGGCATGAAAAACTGTTTTTT	CASSRGQGHEKLFF
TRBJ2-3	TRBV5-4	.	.	TGTGCCAGCTCGCAAGGACAGTCTCCTCGCACAGATACGCAGTATTTT	CASSQGQSPRTDTQYF
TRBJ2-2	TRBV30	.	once	TGTGCCTGGGGACAAAACACCGGGGAGCTGTTTTTT	CAWGQNTGELFF
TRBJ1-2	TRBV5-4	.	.	TGTGCCAGCAGCTTGGCCATTTCTAACTATGGCTACACCTTC	CASSLAISNYGYTF
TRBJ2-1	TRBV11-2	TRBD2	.	TGTGCCAGCAGCTTAGGAACGGGGGGGCCCAATGAGCAGTTCTTC	CASSLGTGGPNEQFF
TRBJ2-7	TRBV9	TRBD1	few	TGTGCCAGCAGCGTGGGGACAGGGCGGGAGCAGTACTTC	CASSVGTGREQYF
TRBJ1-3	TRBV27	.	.	TGTGCCAGCAGTTTACAGAACTCTGGAAACACCATATATTTT	CASSLQNSGNTIYF
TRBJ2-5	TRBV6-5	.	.	TGTGCCAGCAGCCGCCGAGGGTACCAAGAGACCCAGTACTTC	CASSRRGYQETQYF
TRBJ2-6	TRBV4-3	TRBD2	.	TGCGCCAGCAGCCAAGTCCCTAGCGGGGGGTCTGGGGCCAACGTCCTGACTTTC	CASSQVPSGGSGANVLTF
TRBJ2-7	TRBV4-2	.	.	TGTGCCAGCAGCCTCAGCGACGAGCAGTACTTC	CASSLSDEQYF
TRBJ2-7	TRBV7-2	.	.	TGTGCCAGCAGCTTAGATCCCTACGAGCAGTACTTC	CASSLDPYEQYF
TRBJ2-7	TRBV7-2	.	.	TGTGCCAGCAGCTTAGATTTAGGAGCGGGCAGACCTTCCTACGAGCAGTACTTC	CASSLDLGAGRPSYEQYF
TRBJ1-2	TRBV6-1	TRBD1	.	TGTGCCAGCAGGGACAGGGGCTATGGCTACACCTTC	CASRDRGYGYTF
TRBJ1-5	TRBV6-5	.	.	TGTGCCAGCAGTTTCACCCAGGGGCCCAATCAGCCCCAGCATTTT	CASSFTQGPNQPQHF
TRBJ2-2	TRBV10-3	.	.	TGTGCCATCACTGGTAGCGGGAACACCGGGGAGCTGTTTTTT	CAITGSGNTGELFF
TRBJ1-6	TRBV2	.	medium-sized	TGTGCCAGCAGTGAACAGGTGCCCTATAATTCACCCCTCCACTTT	CASSEQVPYNSPLHF
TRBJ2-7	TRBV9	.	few	TGTGCCAGCAGCCCTCGTATGAGTCCCTACGAGCAGTACTTC	CASSPRMSPYEQYF
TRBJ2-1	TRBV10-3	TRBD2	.	TGTGCCATCAGGGGGACTAGCGGGTCCCCAGAGCAGTTCTTC	CAIRGTSGSPEQFF
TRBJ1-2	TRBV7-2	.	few	TGTGCCAGCAGCTTAGACGGATCTAACTATGGCTACACCTTC	CASSLDGSNYGYTF
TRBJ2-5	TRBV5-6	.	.	TGTGCCAGCAGCTTGCTCGGAGAGACCCAGTACTTC	CASSLLGETQYF
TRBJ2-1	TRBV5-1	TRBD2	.	TGCGCCAGCAGCCCCGGGACTAGCGGCTACAATGAGCAGTTCTTC	CASSPGTSGYNEQFF
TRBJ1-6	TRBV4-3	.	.	TGCGCCAGCAGCCAGGAGGGGACGGGTAATTCACCCCTCCACTTT	CASSQEGTGNSPLHF
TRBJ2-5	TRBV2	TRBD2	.	TGTGCCAGCAGTGTGACTAGCGGGAGGGGAAAGACCCAGTACTTC	CASSVTSGRGKTQYF
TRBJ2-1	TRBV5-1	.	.	TGCGCCAGCAGCTTCTTCGGAGACAATGAGCAGTTCTTC	CASSFFGDNEQFF
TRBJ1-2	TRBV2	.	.	TGTGCCAGTGCTACTGGGTCAGGGAGGTACTATGGCTACACCTTC	CASATGSGRYYGYTF
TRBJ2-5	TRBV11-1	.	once	TGTGCCAGCAGCTCCAGCCAAGAGACCCAGTACTTC	CASSSSQETQYF
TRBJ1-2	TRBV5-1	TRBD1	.	TGCGCCAGCAGCTTGGGCGGACAGGGGGCTTATGGCTACACCTTC	CASSLGGQGAYGYTF
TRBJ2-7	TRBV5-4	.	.	TGTGCCAGCAGCTTGGGATACGAGCAGTACTTC	CASSLGYEQYF
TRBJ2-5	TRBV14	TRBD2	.	TGTGCCAGCAGCCAAGATCGGACGGGGGGAAGAGAGACCCAGTACTTC	CASSQDRTGGRETQYF
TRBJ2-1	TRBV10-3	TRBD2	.	TGTGCCATCAGTCCCCTCCCGGGACTAGCGGGAGATAATAATGAGCAGTTCTTC	CAISPLPGLAGDNNEQFF
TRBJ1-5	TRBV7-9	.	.	TGTGCCAGCAGCTTACAGGGTCAGCCCCAGCATTTT	CASSLQGQPQHF
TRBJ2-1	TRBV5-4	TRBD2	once	TGTGCCAGCAGCTTGGGACTAGCGGGGGGAAATTACAATGAGCAGTTCTTC	CASSLGLAGGNYNEQFF
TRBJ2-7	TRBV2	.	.	TGTGCCATCCGGACAGTACCACTCTACGAGCAGTACTTC	CAIRTVPLYEQYF
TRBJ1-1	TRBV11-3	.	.	TGTGCCAGCAGCTTGGGCACTGAAGCTTTCTTT	CASSLGTEAFF
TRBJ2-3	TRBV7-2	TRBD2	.	TGTGCCAGCAGCCCCCGACTAGCGGGGGAGGCAGATACGCAGTATTTT	CASSPRLAGEADTQYF
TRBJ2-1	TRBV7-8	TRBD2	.	TGTGCCAGCAGCTTAGCGGGCGGGGGGGAGGTTGAGCAGTTCTTC	CASSLAGGGEVEQFF
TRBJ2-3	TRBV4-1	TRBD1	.	TGCGCCAGCAGACAGGGGGCTAGCACAGATACGCAGTATTTT	CASRQGASTDTQYF